The 3 T cell receptor beta chains listed next were all sequenced from one sample in a study of CD8 T cells in Susac syndrome. After extraction with the RNeasy kit, roughly 0.5 to 1 ug of the RNA was reverse transcribed using random hexamers. A single record per CDR3 protein comes from TCRdb applying MiXCR to the immunoSEQ multiplex PCR reads. The profile covers 130,000 or so distinct CDR3 sequences, with roughly 95% appearing a single time and approximately 0.11% taken by the ten largest. Source material: CD4+ T cells from PBMCs. These receptors all stem from a human donor with multiple sclerosis.

The V and J genes are TRBV7-2 and TRBJ2-1; the D is unclear. The CDR3 spans 11 residues. V was cut by 5 bases and J by 8 bases, with 7 bases left in between. Per the germline V gene, CDR1 is SGHTA and CDR2 is FQGNSA. The CDR3 here is CASSLVYEQFF. In nucleotides, the CDR3 is TGTGCCAGCAGCCTGGTCTATGAGCAGTTCTTC.

The chain couples TRBV24-1 to TRBJ2-7; D is unclear. Trimming took 4 bases from V and 2 from J, leaving 11 bases between them. CDR1 and CDR2 from the germline V gene are KGHDR and SFDVKD. There are 14 residues in the CDR3. The CDR3 DNA sequence: TGTGCCACCAGTGACTCCAGGTCCCCCTACGAGCAGTACTTC. As protein: CATSDSRSPYEQYF.

The chain recombines TRBV3-1 with TRBJ2-7; D might be TRBD1 (5 bases). The CDR3 is made up of 14 amino acids. With 3 bases removed from V and 9 bases from J, the gap between germline ends came to 18 bases. Looked up from germline, CDR1 is LGHDT and CDR2 is YNNKEL (reference sequence). CDR3 residues: CASSHAQGGSGQYF. The CDR3 nucleotides read TGTGCCAGCAGCCACGCCCAGGGTGGGTCTGGGCAGTACTTC.